Shown below are 17 T cell receptor beta chains from a single sample sequenced in a study of glioma-infiltrating T cells after dendritic cell vaccination. Method: immunoSEQ multiplex PCR; TCRdb's copy keeps in-frame clones and lacks some. Of fewer than 110,000 clones listed, 81% are singletons. The source material was blood, sampled before dendritic cell vaccination. These receptors originate from a human donor with glioblastoma.

The chain carries TRBV7-8 and TRBJ2-1, with D possibly TRBD1 on 6 matching bases. This CDR3 region has 16 residues. Per germline, CDR1 SGHVS and CDR2 FQNEAQ. V lost 3 bases, J lost 1 base, and 13 bases lay in between. This CDR3 reads CASSFSGALSYNEQFF. The DNA of the CDR3 is TGTGCCAGCAGCTTCTCAGGGGCGCTTTCCTACAATGAGCAGTTCTTC.

The gene calls are TRBV15 and TRBJ1-5; D not resolved. The V end lost 0 bases, the J end lost 4 bases, and 10 bases lay between the germline ends. From germline, CDR1 is LNHNV and CDR2 YYDKDF (reference sequence). This CDR3 comprises 15 residues. This CDR3 reads CATSRDIGRNQPQHF. The CDR3 region has the DNA TGTGCCACCAGCAGAGATATCGGGAGGAATCAGCCCCAGCATTTT. Complete variable domain (other parts from reference TRBV15 and TRBJ1-5): DAMVIQNPRYQVTQFGKPVTLSCSQTLNHNVMYWYQQKSSQAPKLLFHYYDKDFNNEADTPDNFQSRRPNTSFCFLDIRSPGLGDTAMYLCATSRDIGRNQPQHFGDGTRLSIL.

J is TRBJ2-5 and V is TRBV19; tentative D call: TRBD2 (5 bases). The closer fit of TRBJ2-7 to the DNA end suggests the J call may be wrong. CDR1 and CDR2 from the germline V gene are LNHDA and SQIVND (reference sequence). CDR3 size: 13 residues. Here the CDR3 reads CAYSGCDSYEQYF. CDR3 nucleotides: TGTGCCTATTCGGGATGTGATTCCTACGAGCAGTACTTC.

The rearrangement links TRBV27 to TRBJ2-4; tentative D call: TRBD1 (7 bases). The germline gives CDR1 MNHEY, CDR2 SMNVEV (reference sequence). The CDR3 is 21 residues long. The V end lost 0 bases, the J end lost 7 bases, and 31 bases lay between the germline ends. Here the CDR3 reads CASSLSRGGGTGEELKNIQYF. CDR3 bases: TGTGCCAGCAGTTTATCTCGGGGAGGTGGCACAGGGGAAGAGTTAAAGAACATTCAGTACTTC.

This chain links TRBV9 with TRBJ2-1; the D is unclear. Trimming removed 3 bases at V and 10 bases at J, with 20 bases between. The CDR3 totals 15 residues. Germline lookup yields CDR1 SGDLS and CDR2 YYNGEE. CDR3 DNA: TGTGCCAGCAGCGCACCAGCCGACAAAGCATGGGAGCAGTTCTTC. Translated: CASSAPADKAWEQFF. The full variable domain, its missing parts supplied by reference TRBV9 and TRBJ2-1, is DSGVTQTPKHLITATGQRVTLRCSPRSGDLSVYWYQQSLDQGLQFLIQYYNGEERAKGNILERFSAQQFPDLHSELNLSSLELGDSALYFCASSAPADKAWEQFFGPGTRLTVL.

V usage is TRBV11-1 and J usage is TRBJ2-2; the D gene is possibly TRBD2 (6 bases). The CDR3 consists of 16 residues. The germline V gene encodes CDR1 SGHAT and CDR2 FQDESV (reference sequence). Trimming left V 5 bases short and J 5 bases short, with 18 bases between. CDR3 DNA sequence: TGTGCCAGCAGCACAATCCGGGGGTTGGAGACCGGGGAGCTGTTTTTT. This codes for CASSTIRGLETGELFF.

V gene TRBV12-2 combines with J gene TRBJ1-4; no check of the table's D call, TRBD1, against the DNA was made. TRBV12-2 is assigned pseudogene status. CDR3 size: 18 residues. CDR3 DNA: TGTGCAAGTCGCTTAGCGCTATTAAACAGGGACGTTAATGAAAAACTGTTTTTT. Translated: CASRLALLNRDVNEKLFF.

V gene TRBV7-2 combines with J gene TRBJ1-1, with a tentative D call TRBD1 (6 bases). Between the trimmed V and J ends, which lost 7 bases and 1 base, there was a span of 13 bases. Germline V gives CDR1 SGHTA, CDR2 FQGNSA. The CDR3 contains 14 residues. The chain's CDR3 is CASKTPGANTEAFF. The CDR3 DNA is TGTGCCAGCAAGACCCCAGGGGCGAACACTGAAGCTTTCTTT.

This clone was detected a few times. This chain connects TRBV6-1 to TRBJ2-1; D call uncertain. The germline V gene encodes CDR1 MNHNS and CDR2 SASEGT. The CDR3 spans 13 residues. With 8 bases removed from V and 3 bases from J, the gap between germline ends came to 11 bases. The DNA for the CDR3 is TGTGCCAGCGGCCCCCGGAGCTACAATGAGCAGTTCTTC. Amino acids: CASGPRSYNEQFF.

Regarding this clone: At one end, the junction sequence differs from germline, possibly due to a read error. The chain has TRBV18 and TRBJ1-6; no clear D gene. Germline CDR1 reads KGHSH; CDR2 reads LQKENI. The CDR3 consists of 14 residues. This chain's CDR3 is CASSPREGESPLHF. DNA for the CDR3: TGTGCCAGCTCCCCACGGGAGGGTGAATCACCCCTCCACTTT.

This clone was seen a single time. DNA of the CDR3: TGTGCCAGCTCAATCCGCCAGATGAACACTGAAGCTTTCTTT. This gives the protein CASSIRQMNTEAFF. V and J are TRBV18 and TRBJ1-1; D gene unclear. Germline CDR1 is KGHSH and CDR2 is LQKENI. V shed 5 bases and J shed 0 bases, with 10 bases lying between them. The CDR3 sequence is 14 residues long. Based on the CDR3 plus reference TRBV18 and TRBJ1-1, the full variable domain is NAGVMQNPRHLVRRRGQEARLRCSPMKGHSHVYWYRQLPEEGLKFMVYLQKENIIDESGMPKERFSAEFPKEGPSILRIQQVVRGDSAAYFCASSIRQMNTEAFFGQGTRLTVV.

This clone has only a few counts. The chain carries TRBV19 and TRBJ1-2, with 11 positions matching TRBD1. The V and J ends lost 5 bases and 5 bases, in that order; junction bases with no gene match: 1. The germline V gene has CDR1 LNHDA and CDR2 SQIVND (reference sequence). The CDR3 has 13 amino acids. CDR3 residues: CASSGTGGYGYTF. CDR3 in DNA: TGTGCCAGTAGTGGGACAGGGGGTTATGGCTACACCTTC.

This chain joins TRBV4-1 and TRBJ1-2; D not certain. CDR1 and CDR2 (germline): MGHRA, YSYEKL. The V and J ends lost 1 base and 7 bases respectively, with 10 bases between them. The CDR3 length is 13 residues. CDR3 bases: TGCGCCAGCAGCCAAGTGCAGGTTTCTGGCTACACCTTC. Translating it yields CASSQVQVSGYTF.

This chain uses TRBV7-9 with TRBJ2-1; TRBD1 matches 7 bases. The V gene end was trimmed by 4 bases and the J gene end by 6 bases; junction bases not matched to a gene: 6. The CDR3 covers 14 residues. Germline CDR1 SEHNR, CDR2 FQNEAQ (reference sequence). CDR3: CASSWNRGRNEQFF. The CDR3 DNA follows: TGTGCCAGCAGCTGGAACAGGGGTCGCAATGAGCAGTTCTTC.

V usage is TRBV9 and J usage is TRBJ2-3; perhaps TRBD1 as D (5 bases). This CDR3 contains 15 residues. Germline V gene lookup returns CDR1 SGDLS and CDR2 YYNGEE. Deletions cut 0 bases from V and 1 base from J, with 9 bases between. This CDR3 reads CASSVGGHGTDTQYF. CDR3 nucleotides: TGTGCCAGCAGCGTAGGGGGCCATGGCACAGATACGCAGTATTTT.

Only a few counts were recorded for this clone. This chain uses TRBV10-3 with TRBJ1-4, with D possibly being TRBD1 (6 bases). CDR1 is ENHRY, CDR2 SYGVKD, per germline. V dropped 10 bases and J dropped 5 bases, with 17 bases sitting between them. The CDR3 length is 14 residues. The DNA of the CDR3 is TGTGCCAGCAGAAGGGACACGGAAAATGAAAAACTGTTTTTT. Translating it yields CASRRDTENEKLFF.

The chain combines TRBV6-9 with TRBJ2-1; 8 bases agree with TRBD1. CDR3 length equals 16 residues. The germline CDR1 and CDR2 sequences are MNHGY and SVAAGI. Unmatched junction bases numbered 10, after V lost 5 bases and J lost 4 bases. The CDR3 DNA follows: TGTGCCAGCAGTCGAATTGACAGGGGAGGTTACAATGAGCAGTTCTTC. Protein: CASSRIDRGGYNEQFF.